This TCR beta chain was retrieved from a study of T cell responses to AZD1222 COVID-19 vaccine. TCRdb's copy holds only in-frame clones and misses some; the assay was immunoSEQ multiplex PCR. This sample has about 140,000 clones, with 90% found just once. Sequences were derived from peripheral blood, sampled on day 0 of AZD1222 vaccination. The clonotype originates from an adult in good health.

This CDR3 is CASSNTLRVNYGYTF. CDR3 nucleotide sequence: TGTGCCAGCAGCAACACCCTCAGGGTAAACTATGGCTACACCTTC. The V call is TRBV5-6, the J call TRBJ1-2; the D gene is possibly TRBD1 (5 bases). V gave up 4 bases and J gave up 2 bases, with 15 bases separating them. This CDR3 has 15 amino acids. Looked up from germline, CDR1 is SGHDT and CDR2 is YYEEEE.